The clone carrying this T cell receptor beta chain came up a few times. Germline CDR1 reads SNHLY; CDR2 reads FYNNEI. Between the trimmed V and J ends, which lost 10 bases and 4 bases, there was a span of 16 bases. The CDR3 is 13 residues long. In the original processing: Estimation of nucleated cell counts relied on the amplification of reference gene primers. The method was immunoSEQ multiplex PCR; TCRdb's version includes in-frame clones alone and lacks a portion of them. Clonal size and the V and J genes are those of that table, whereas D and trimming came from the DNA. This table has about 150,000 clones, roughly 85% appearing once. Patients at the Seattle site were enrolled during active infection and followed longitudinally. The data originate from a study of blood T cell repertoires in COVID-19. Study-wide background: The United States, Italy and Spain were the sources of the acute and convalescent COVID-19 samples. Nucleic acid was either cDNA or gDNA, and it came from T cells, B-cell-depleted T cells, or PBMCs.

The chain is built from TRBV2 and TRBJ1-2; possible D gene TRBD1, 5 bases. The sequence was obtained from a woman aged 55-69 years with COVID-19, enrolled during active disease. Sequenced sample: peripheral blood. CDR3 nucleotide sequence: TGTGCCATTGGGAGGGGTGCCGGCTATGGCTACACCTTC. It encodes CAIGRGAGYGYTF.